The 26 T cell receptor beta chains below come from one sample, sequenced in a study of graft-versus-host responses after intestinal transplantation. The data were produced by immunoSEQ multiplex PCR, yet TCRdb's version contains in-frame clones alone and is incomplete. The repertoire holds tens of thousands of clones, with 70% to 90% as singletons. No cognate antigen is known for these TCRs. The sample in question was unstimulated CD4+ T cells sorted from spleen or lymph node cells, obtained before transplant. The receptors stem from a human donor who was the organ donor for an intestinal transplant.

A single count supports this clone. V and J are TRBV27 and TRBJ1-1; 7 bases map to TRBD1. The length of the CDR3 is 17 residues. Germline CDR1 reads MNHEY; CDR2 reads SMNVEV (reference sequence). V lost 2 bases to trimming and J lost 4 bases; unmatched junction nucleotides: 13. The CDR3, as DNA: TGTGCCAGCAGTTTAACAGGGGTTGGCGGTTCACGCACTGAAGCTTTCTTT. Translation gives CASSLTGVGGSRTEAFF.

A single count supports this clone. The chain is built from TRBV14 and TRBJ2-1; 7 bases are a match to TRBD2. CDR1 is SGHDN, CDR2 FVKESK, per germline. Trimming took 4 bases from V and 4 from J; bases not matched to a gene: 7. CDR3 length equals 15 residues. CDR3 DNA sequence: TGTGCCAGCAGCCGACGGCTAGCGGATTACAATGAGCAGTTCTTC. Amino acid sequence: CASSRRLADYNEQFF.

The chain is built from TRBV6-5 and TRBJ1-4; D may be TRBD1 (5 bases). CDR1 and CDR2 from the germline V gene are MNHEY and SVGAGI. This CDR3 region has 15 residues. V was trimmed by 5 bases and J by 3 bases, leaving 13 bases between them. Here the CDR3 DNA reads TGTGCCAGCAGTAAACGACAGTCGGCTAATGAAAAACTGTTTTTT. The encoded protein is CASSKRQSANEKLFF.

The chain has TRBV28 and TRBJ1-3; TRBD1 might be the D (6 bases). V was cut by 2 bases and J by 3 bases, with 11 bases left in between. The CDR3 runs to 15 residues. CDR1 is MDHEN and CDR2 is SYDVKM in the germline V gene. Here the CDR3 DNA reads TGTGCCAGCAGTTTAACCAGCAGGGGTGGAAACACCATATATTTT. Its protein product is CASSLTSRGGNTIYF.

V is TRBV18 and J is TRBJ2-7; 9 bases match TRBD2. CDR1 is KGHSH and CDR2 is LQKENI in the germline V gene. V was pared by 6 bases and J by 1 base, with 7 bases of the junction left unmatched. This CDR3 has 15 amino acids. CDR3 coding DNA: TGTGCCAGCTCGCGACGGACTAGCGAGTCCTACGAGCAGTACTTC. Translating gives CASSRRTSESYEQYF. The whole variable domain, filled in from reference TRBV18 and TRBJ2-7, reads NAGVMQNPRHLVRRRGQEARLRCSPMKGHSHVYWYRQLPEEGLKFMVYLQKENIIDESGMPKERFSAEFPKEGPSILRIQQVVRGDSAAYFCASSRRTSESYEQYFGPGTRLTVT.

In this sample, this clone turned up once. The J gene is TRBJ2-7, the V gene TRBV28, with D perhaps TRBD1 (5 bases). Trimming cost V 3 bases and J 1 base, with 13 bases left between them. This CDR3 is 15 amino acids long. Germline-derived CDR1 and CDR2 are MDHEN and SYDVKM. CDR3: CASSFFSQGSYEQYF. The CDR3 DNA sequence: TGTGCCAGCAGTTTTTTCTCCCAGGGTTCCTACGAGCAGTACTTC.

A word on this clone: The junction departs from germline at one end; a sequencing error may be responsible. The J gene is TRBJ2-3, the V gene TRBV7-7; TRBD2 is a possible D gene (6 bases). This CDR3 spans 15 amino acids. Germline lookup yields CDR1 SSHAT and CDR2 FNYEAQ (reference sequence). CDR3 in amino acids: CASIFDGGATDTQYF. The CDR3 DNA reads TGTGCTAGCATTTTCGACGGGGGAGCCACAGATACGCAGTATTTT.

The chain joins TRBV5-1 to TRBJ1-1; D is perhaps TRBD1 (6 bases). The germline V gene has CDR1 SGHRS and CDR2 YFSETQ. The CDR3 consists of 18 residues. V was clipped by 4 bases and J by 7 bases, with 29 bases between them. CDR3 region: CASSPEGGGGFHVVEAFF. For the CDR3, the DNA is TGCGCCAGCAGCCCAGAAGGGGGGGGCGGGTTTCACGTTGTTGAAGCTTTCTTT.

V is TRBV7-2 and J is TRBJ2-7; possible D gene TRBD2, 5 bases. The CDR3 consists of 15 residues. Germline lookup yields CDR1 SGHTA and CDR2 FQGNSA. Between the trimmed V and J ends, which lost 1 base and 2 bases, there was a span of 12 bases. The CDR3 region is CASSLESGLAYEQYF. CDR3 bases: TGTGCCAGCAGCTTAGAGTCCGGACTCGCCTACGAGCAGTACTTC. Looking up the rest from reference TRBV7-2 and TRBJ2-7 gives the full variable domain: GAGVSQSPSNKVTEKGKDVELRCDPISGHTALYWYRQSLGQGLEFLIYFQGNSAPDKSGLPSDRFSAERTGGSVSTLTIQRTQQEDSAVYLCASSLESGLAYEQYFGPGTRLTVT.

This sequence joins TRBV5-1 and TRBJ2-7, with TRBD2 as a possible D gene (5 bases). Germline V CDR1 and CDR2: SGHRS, YFSETQ. The V gene lost 0 bases and the J gene lost 0 bases, with 10 bases spanning the gap. The CDR3 runs to 15 residues. CDR3: CASSLERTGSYEQYF. CDR3 coding DNA: TGCGCCAGCAGCTTGGAGCGGACGGGCTCCTACGAGCAGTACTTC.

There are a few counts of this clone. The rearrangement joins TRBV6-1 to TRBJ1-3; 7 bases are a match to TRBD1. Trimming removed 3 bases from V and 2 bases from J; junction bases left unmatched: 4. Germline CDR1 reads MNHNS; CDR2 reads SASEGT. CDR3 length: 15 residues. The CDR3 bases are TGTGCCAGCAGTGACGGGACAGTCCCTGGAAACACCATATATTTT. Residues: CASSDGTVPGNTIYF.

The chain carries TRBV2 and TRBJ2-2; D perhaps matches TRBD1 (5 bases). CDR1 is SNHLY, CDR2 FYNNEI, per germline. The CDR3 runs to 15 residues. V lost 5 bases and J lost 7, with 17 bases in between. CDR3 coding DNA: TGTGCCAGCAGTACCCCCGGGCAGGGCATCGGGGAGCTGTTTTTT. Protein: CASSTPGQGIGELFF.

The chain is built from TRBV30 and TRBJ2-1; TRBD2 aligns across 7 bases. CDR1 and CDR2 from the germline V gene are GTSNPN and SVGIG (reference sequence). The CDR3 spans 14 residues. Unmatched junction bases numbered 3, after V lost 2 bases and J lost 2 bases. This chain's CDR3 is CAWSLSGAYNEQFF. The CDR3, as DNA: TGTGCCTGGAGTCTGAGCGGGGCCTACAATGAGCAGTTCTTC.

The chain couples TRBV4-2 to TRBJ2-2; D may be TRBD2 (6 bases). This CDR3 region has 15 residues. Germline CDR1 reads LGHNA; CDR2 reads YNFKEQ. The V end lost 1 base, the J end lost 2 bases, and 8 bases lay between the germline ends. The CDR3 reads CASSQVGTNTGELFF. The CDR3 DNA reads as TGTGCCAGCAGCCAAGTAGGGACTAACACCGGGGAGCTGTTTTTT.

V is TRBV7-6 and J is TRBJ2-1; 9 nucleotides line up with TRBD2. Germline-derived CDR1 and CDR2 are SGHVS and FNYEAQ. This CDR3 contains 16 residues. The V segment lost 4 bases and the J segment 5 bases; nucleotides outside the gene matches: 9. CDR3 sequence reads: CASSSLGTSRNNEQFF. The CDR3 DNA follows: TGTGCCAGCAGCTCCCTGGGGACTAGCAGAAACAATGAGCAGTTCTTC.

The V and J genes are TRBV29-1 and TRBJ2-3, with TRBD2 matching over 8 bases. The CDR3 contains 15 residues. The germline V gene has CDR1 SQVTM and CDR2 ANQGSEA. V was pared by 7 bases and J by 4 bases, with 13 bases of the junction left unmatched. The CDR3 reads CSAGWVASGSDTQYF. CDR3 bases: TGCAGCGCGGGGTGGGTGGCTAGCGGGTCAGATACGCAGTATTTT.

The rearrangement joins TRBV7-2 to TRBJ1-5, with a possible D match to TRBD1 (5 bases). CDR3 length: 14 amino acids. Germline values: CDR1 SGHTA, CDR2 FQGNSA. Trimming cost V 1 base and J 3 bases, with 7 bases left between them. Here the CDR3 reads CASSLGQFNQPQHF. The CDR3 nucleotides are TGTGCCAGCAGCTTAGGACAGTTCAATCAGCCCCAGCATTTT. Using reference TRBV7-2 and TRBJ1-5 for the parts outside the CDR3, the full variable domain is GAGVSQSPSNKVTEKGKDVELRCDPISGHTALYWYRQSLGQGLEFLIYFQGNSAPDKSGLPSDRFSAERTGGSVSTLTIQRTQQEDSAVYLCASSLGQFNQPQHFGDGTRLSIL.

The chain recombines TRBV10-3 with TRBJ2-3, with D maybe TRBD2 (5 bases). The ends were cut back, 2 bases at V and 0 bases at J, with 6 bases in the middle. The CDR3 has 14 amino acids. Germline lookup yields CDR1 ENHRY and CDR2 SYGVKD. The CDR3: CAISEVASTDTQYF. CDR3 in DNA: TGTGCCATCAGTGAGGTAGCGAGCACAGATACGCAGTATTTT.

V and J are TRBV19 and TRBJ2-1; 10 nucleotides agree with TRBD2. Trimming cost V 1 base and J 9 bases; bases outside gene matches: 9. Germline assignment: CDR1 LNHDA and CDR2 SQIVND (reference sequence). This CDR3 spans 16 amino acids. Written as DNA, the CDR3 is TGTGCCAGTAGTATAGTCGGAGCGGGAGGGCGTAGTGAGCAGTTCTTC. It yields the protein CASSIVGAGGRSEQFF.

The gene calls are TRBV19 and TRBJ1-4; 11 positions agree with TRBD1. This CDR3 has 17 residues. Looked up from germline, CDR1 is LNHDA and CDR2 is SQIVND (reference sequence). Unmatched junction bases numbered 10, after V lost 2 bases and J lost 8 bases. The CDR3 is CASSIRTGGAPREKLFF. The CDR3 nucleotides are TGTGCCAGTAGTATAAGGACAGGGGGCGCCCCTCGGGAAAAACTGTTTTTT.

This clone was found a few times. The CDR3 loop reads CSASGQGAAEAFF. The CDR3 DNA reads TGCAGCGCCTCGGGACAGGGGGCGGCTGAAGCTTTCTTT. The chain has TRBV29-1 and TRBJ1-1; 12 nucleotides agree with TRBD1. Germline trimming cut 7 bases from V and 6 bases from J; bases unmatched to any gene: 6. Looked up from germline, CDR1 is SQVTM and CDR2 is ANQGSEA. The CDR3 extends over 13 amino acids.

The CDR3 coding sequence is TGTGCCAGTAGTATAGGTGAGCAGCCCCAGCATTTT. This codes for CASSIGEQPQHF. This chain uses TRBV19 with TRBJ1-5; D uncertain. Trimming took 1 base from V and 7 from J, leaving 5 bases between them. This CDR3 comprises 12 residues. The germline CDR1 and CDR2 sequences are LNHDA and SQIVND (reference sequence).

This clone was detected only a few times. V and J are TRBV6-5 and TRBJ2-7; maybe TRBD2 (6 bases). Trimming left V 0 bases short and J 3 bases short, with 9 bases between. Germline V gene sequence: CDR1 MNHEY, CDR2 SVGAGI. This CDR3 has 14 amino acids. CDR3 amino acids: CASSYSAGNYEQYF. CDR3 sequence (DNA): TGTGCCAGCAGTTACTCTGCGGGGAACTACGAGCAGTACTTC.

The chain joins TRBV7-2 to TRBJ2-1; D perhaps matches TRBD2 (5 bases). V lost 5 bases to trimming and J lost 3 bases, with 14 bases between them. Germline V gene lookup returns CDR1 SGHTA and CDR2 FQGNSA. CDR3 length: 15 amino acids. CDR3 residues: CASSPDPAVYNEQFF. The CDR3 DNA sequence: TGTGCCAGCAGCCCGGACCCAGCGGTCTACAATGAGCAGTTCTTC.

This CDR3 is CASSGVAGGPDTGELFF. The CDR3 DNA follows: TGTGCCAGCAGTGGGGTAGCGGGAGGACCCGACACCGGGGAGCTGTTTTTT. The rearrangement uses TRBV6-4 and TRBJ2-2; TRBD2 matches 10 bases. This CDR3 is built from 17 residues. V was pared by 4 bases and J by 3 bases, with 8 bases of the junction left unmatched. Germline loops: CDR1 MRHNA, CDR2 SNTAGT.

V usage is TRBV9 and J usage is TRBJ2-5; 13 bases fit TRBD2. The junction had 4 bases not matched to a gene; V was cut back by 0 bases and J by 5 bases. The CDR3 runs 16 residues. Germline-derived CDR1 and CDR2 are SGDLS and YYNGEE. The CDR3 region has the DNA TGTGCCAGCAGCGTAGGGACTAGCGGGAGCGGTGAGACCCAGTACTTC. This codes for CASSVGTSGSGETQYF.